This is a list of T cell receptor beta chains from one sample in a study of T cell repertoires in cytomegalovirus infection. These TCRs' antigens remain unknown. A single record per CDR3 protein comes from TCRdb applying MiXCR to the reads. The repertoire has around 900,000 distinct CDR3 sequences, roughly 30% of them found once; the top ten carry roughly 12%. The sample in question was cultured CD8+ T cells from PBMCs, obtained from culture after CMV antigen stimulation. Receptor source: a human donor in good health (CMV status not recorded). Some clones in this sample may be carry-over from other donors' samples. Both conserved end residues are part of each CDR3. Each record gives: D gene, J gene, V gene, clone size, CDR3 DNA, CDR3 protein. D genes are given only for firm matches. Clone sizes are given selectively: once, few, many, or a class where the clone is expanded.

D gene: TRBD1
J gene: TRBJ2-4
V gene: TRBV19
clone size: few
CDR3 DNA: TGTGCCAGTGGGACAGGGGGCCGGGACATTCAGTACTTC
CDR3 protein: CASGTGGRDIQYF

D gene: .
J gene: TRBJ2-4
V gene: TRBV7-9
clone size: .
CDR3 DNA: TGTGCCAGCAGCCCCGAAGGGTGGACCAAAAACATTCAGTACTTC
CDR3 protein: CASSPEGWTKNIQYF

D gene: .
J gene: TRBJ2-7
V gene: TRBV7-9
clone size: many
CDR3 DNA: TGTGCCAGCAGCTTAGGGGCAGCTTCCTACGAGCAGTACTTC
CDR3 protein: CASSLGAASYEQYF

D gene: .
J gene: TRBJ2-7
V gene: TRBV7-6
clone size: .
CDR3 DNA: TGTGTCAGCAGCAAGAGCCTCCCCTACGAGCAGTACTTC
CDR3 protein: CVSSKSLPYEQYF

D gene: .
J gene: TRBJ2-1
V gene: TRBV4-3
clone size: few
CDR3 DNA: TGCGCCAGCAGCCAGGAAACTGACGGGGGCACCTACAATGAGCAGTTCTTC
CDR3 protein: CASSQETDGGTYNEQFF

D gene: TRBD2
J gene: TRBJ2-5
V gene: TRBV5-1
clone size: .
CDR3 DNA: TGCGCCAGCAGCCCTACCATCCCGGTTGGTGTTCGGCGGGGGGATGGGGAGACCCAGTACTTC
CDR3 protein: CASSPTIPVGVRRGDGETQYF

D gene: .
J gene: TRBJ2-5
V gene: TRBV28
clone size: .
CDR3 DNA: TGTGCCAGCAGTTTACTTTTACCGGGGGTGGAGGAGACCCAGTACTTC
CDR3 protein: CASSLLLPGVEETQYF

D gene: .
J gene: TRBJ1-1
V gene: TRBV7-2
clone size: many
CDR3 DNA: TGTGCCAGCAGCTTAGGGTCGACAGGTACCTACACTGAAGCTTTCTTT
CDR3 protein: CASSLGSTGTYTEAFF

D gene: .
J gene: TRBJ1-5
V gene: TRBV15
clone size: .
CDR3 DNA: TGTGCCACCAGCAGAGATCCCCCGACAGGTCTCAATCAGCCCCAGCATTTT
CDR3 protein: CATSRDPPTGLNQPQHF

D gene: .
J gene: TRBJ1-2
V gene: TRBV7-2
clone size: many
CDR3 DNA: TGTGCCAGCAGCTTATACTATGGCTACACCTTC
CDR3 protein: CASSLYYGYTF

D gene: TRBD2
J gene: TRBJ2-7
V gene: TRBV7-6
clone size: .
CDR3 DNA: TGTGCCAGCAGCTCTGCCCAAGGACTAGCGTACCACGAGCAGTACTTC
CDR3 protein: CASSSAQGLAYHEQYF

D gene: .
J gene: TRBJ2-1
V gene: TRBV6-2/TRBV6-3
clone size: .
CDR3 DNA: TGTGCCAGCAGTTATTTGCTAGGTCTTAATGAGCAGTTCTTC
CDR3 protein: CASSYLLGLNEQFF

D gene: TRBD2
J gene: TRBJ2-1
V gene: TRBV7-9
clone size: many
CDR3 DNA: TGTGCCAGCAGCTTGCCCGTTAGCGGGGAATCCTACAATGAGCAGTTCTTC
CDR3 protein: CASSLPVSGESYNEQFF

D gene: .
J gene: TRBJ2-1
V gene: TRBV7-6
clone size: .
CDR3 DNA: TGTGCCAGCAGCTCAGTGGGCCGCTACAATGAGCAGTTCTTC
CDR3 protein: CASSSVGRYNEQFF

D gene: .
J gene: TRBJ1-2
V gene: TRBV27
clone size: few
CDR3 DNA: TGTGCCAGCAGTCCCTTACAGAAGCTTCATGGCTACACCTTC
CDR3 protein: CASSPLQKLHGYTF

D gene: .
J gene: TRBJ2-5
V gene: TRBV7-9
clone size: .
CDR3 DNA: TGTGCCAGCAGCCGGGCAGGGGGGAAGGCCCAGTACTTC
CDR3 protein: CASSRAGGKAQYF

D gene: TRBD2
J gene: TRBJ2-3
V gene: TRBV15
clone size: .
CDR3 DNA: TGTGCCACCAGCAGAGTACTAGCGGGGGGCTGGAACGCCCTCACAGATACGCAGTATTTT
CDR3 protein: CATSRVLAGGWNALTDTQYF

D gene: TRBD1
J gene: TRBJ2-3
V gene: TRBV19
clone size: .
CDR3 DNA: TGTGCCAGTACCCCTCGGGACAGGGGAACAGATACGCAGTATTTT
CDR3 protein: CASTPRDRGTDTQYF

D gene: TRBD1
J gene: TRBJ2-1
V gene: TRBV4-3
clone size: .
CDR3 DNA: TGCGCCAGCAGCCTTTGGACAGGGGAGCAGTTCTTC
CDR3 protein: CASSLWTGEQFF

D gene: .
J gene: TRBJ1-5
V gene: TRBV6-2/TRBV6-3
clone size: .
CDR3 DNA: TGTGCCAGCAGTTACGATCCATTTAGCAATCAGCCCCAGCATTTT
CDR3 protein: CASSYDPFSNQPQHF

D gene: .
J gene: TRBJ1-1
V gene: TRBV6-2/TRBV6-3
clone size: .
CDR3 DNA: TGTGCCAGCTTAATTTCGCCGGAGTCGAACACTGAAGCTTTCTTT
CDR3 protein: CASLISPESNTEAFF

D gene: .
J gene: TRBJ2-1
V gene: TRBV7-2
clone size: few
CDR3 DNA: TGTGCCAGCAGCTTCCTAGCCGATACCTACAATGAGCAGTTCTTC
CDR3 protein: CASSFLADTYNEQFF

D gene: .
J gene: TRBJ2-2
V gene: TRBV7-9
clone size: .
CDR3 DNA: TGTGCCAGCACCAACCGGGCCACCGGGGAGCTGTTTTTT
CDR3 protein: CASTNRATGELFF

D gene: .
J gene: TRBJ1-2
V gene: TRBV10-3
clone size: few
CDR3 DNA: TGTGCCATCAGGGACAGCCATGGCTACACCTTC
CDR3 protein: CAIRDSHGYTF

D gene: .
J gene: TRBJ2-5
V gene: TRBV4-1
clone size: .
CDR3 DNA: TGCGCCAGCAGCCCCACGATCCAGGGTCAAGAGACCCAGTACTTC
CDR3 protein: CASSPTIQGQETQYF

D gene: TRBD2
J gene: TRBJ2-7
V gene: TRBV12-3/TRBV12-4
clone size: .
CDR3 DNA: TGTGCCAGCAGACAACTGGGTAGCGGGGACTACGAGCAGTACTTC
CDR3 protein: CASRQLGSGDYEQYF

D gene: .
J gene: TRBJ1-6
V gene: TRBV6-6
clone size: .
CDR3 DNA: TGTGCCAGCAGTTACTCGAGGACACAAAGATCACCCCTCCACTTT
CDR3 protein: CASSYSRTQRSPLHF

D gene: .
J gene: TRBJ1-6
V gene: TRBV6-1
clone size: few
CDR3 DNA: TGTGCCACCACACCAAACCAAGATTCACCCCTCCACTTT
CDR3 protein: CATTPNQDSPLHF

D gene: TRBD2
J gene: TRBJ2-3
V gene: TRBV7-3
clone size: .
CDR3 DNA: TGTGCCAGCAGCTTTTACCCTAGCGGGGGTGAGGATACGCAGTATTTT
CDR3 protein: CASSFYPSGGEDTQYF

D gene: .
J gene: TRBJ1-3
V gene: TRBV27
clone size: .
CDR3 DNA: TGTGCCAGCAGTGAACGGGGAGGGTCTGGAAACACCATATATTTT
CDR3 protein: CASSERGGSGNTIYF

D gene: .
J gene: TRBJ2-2
V gene: TRBV24-1
clone size: few
CDR3 DNA: TGTGCCACTATCTCGAGGCAGACCGGGGAGCTGTTTTTT
CDR3 protein: CATISRQTGELFF

D gene: .
J gene: TRBJ2-3
V gene: TRBV10-3
clone size: .
CDR3 DNA: TGTGCCACGGGTGGGGACTCTACTAGCACAGATACGCAGTATTTT
CDR3 protein: CATGGDSTSTDTQYF

D gene: .
J gene: TRBJ1-1
V gene: TRBV18
clone size: few
CDR3 DNA: TGTGCCAGCTCACCAGATCTCGAGGCTTTCTTT
CDR3 protein: CASSPDLEAFF

D gene: .
J gene: TRBJ1-5
V gene: TRBV18
clone size: .
CDR3 DNA: TGTGCCAGCTCACCACGGCAGAAAACTTATAGCAATCAGCCCCAGCATTTT
CDR3 protein: CASSPRQKTYSNQPQHF

D gene: .
J gene: TRBJ2-2
V gene: TRBV10-3
clone size: .
CDR3 DNA: TGTGCCATCAGTGACAGTGGAACGAACACCGGGGAGCTGTTTTTT
CDR3 protein: CAISDSGTNTGELFF

D gene: TRBD1
J gene: TRBJ2-1
V gene: TRBV7-8
clone size: .
CDR3 DNA: TGTGCCAGCAGCGAAGGACAGGCCTTATACAATGAGCAGTTCTTC
CDR3 protein: CASSEGQALYNEQFF

D gene: .
J gene: TRBJ2-5
V gene: TRBV7-6
clone size: few
CDR3 DNA: TGTGCTAGCAGCGCCGGACAGCAAGAGACCCAGTACTTC
CDR3 protein: CASSAGQQETQYF

D gene: .
J gene: TRBJ2-7
V gene: TRBV11-2
clone size: once
CDR3 DNA: TGTGCCAGCAGCTTACATATGGAGACAGCCTCCTACGAGCAGTACTTC
CDR3 protein: CASSLHMETASYEQYF

D gene: .
J gene: TRBJ2-2
V gene: TRBV6-6
clone size: few
CDR3 DNA: TGTGCCAGCACCGACTGGGTTACCGGGGAGCTGTTTTTT
CDR3 protein: CASTDWVTGELFF

D gene: TRBD1
J gene: TRBJ2-7
V gene: TRBV19
clone size: few
CDR3 DNA: TGTGCCAGTAGTTCTTACGGACAGGGGGCCTACGAGCAGTACTTC
CDR3 protein: CASSSYGQGAYEQYF

D gene: TRBD2
J gene: TRBJ2-1
V gene: TRBV6-6
clone size: .
CDR3 DNA: TGTGCCAGCAGTCGACTACGGGCGGGGGTCACTAATAATGAGCAGTTCTTC
CDR3 protein: CASSRLRAGVTNNEQFF

D gene: TRBD2
J gene: TRBJ2-7
V gene: TRBV7-9
clone size: .
CDR3 DNA: TGTGCCAGCAGCTCGCGGACTAGCGGGGGGAAGAGCTTC
CDR3 protein: CASSSRTSGGKSF

D gene: TRBD1
J gene: TRBJ1-6
V gene: TRBV7-6
clone size: once
CDR3 DNA: TGTGTCAGCAGCAGAAAAATGACAGGGATCAATTCACCCCTCCACTTT
CDR3 protein: CVSSRKMTGINSPLHF

D gene: .
J gene: TRBJ2-1
V gene: TRBV2
clone size: .
CDR3 DNA: TGTGCCAGCTTACGCAGCCTCTCCTACAATGAGCAGTTCTTC
CDR3 protein: CASLRSLSYNEQFF

D gene: TRBD2
J gene: TRBJ2-3
V gene: TRBV19
clone size: few
CDR3 DNA: TGTGCCAGTAGTATTGAGGTAGCGGGGGCCCGCACAGATACGCAGTATTTT
CDR3 protein: CASSIEVAGARTDTQYF

D gene: .
J gene: TRBJ1-1
V gene: TRBV7-6
clone size: .
CDR3 DNA: TGTGCCAGCAGGACCCGGGCAGACAAGAACACTGAAGCTTTCTTT
CDR3 protein: CASRTRADKNTEAFF

D gene: TRBD2
J gene: TRBJ2-1
V gene: TRBV12-5
clone size: .
CDR3 DNA: TGTGCTAGTGATGCGGGAGGGGCAGGAAATGAGCAGTTCTTC
CDR3 protein: CASDAGGAGNEQFF

D gene: .
J gene: TRBJ2-1
V gene: TRBV11-2
clone size: few
CDR3 DNA: TGTGCCAGCAGGAAGACTTTATATGAGCAGTTCTTC
CDR3 protein: CASRKTLYEQFF

D gene: TRBD2
J gene: TRBJ2-3
V gene: TRBV6-5
clone size: .
CDR3 DNA: TGTGCCAGCAGTTACTCACTAGCGGGGAGCACAGATACGCAGTATTTT
CDR3 protein: CASSYSLAGSTDTQYF

D gene: .
J gene: TRBJ2-1
V gene: TRBV20-1
clone size: .
CDR3 DNA: TGCAGTGCACCCGCTGGAGGCCCAAGCTCCTACAATGAGCAGTTCTTC
CDR3 protein: CSAPAGGPSSYNEQFF

D gene: .
J gene: TRBJ2-1
V gene: TRBV4-1
clone size: few
CDR3 DNA: TGCGCCAGCAGCCACCCGACGGCGAGCTCCTACAATGAGCAGTTCTTC
CDR3 protein: CASSHPTASSYNEQFF